The text below deals with one T cell receptor beta chain. Its antigen is unidentified. This sample is part of a study of cytomegalovirus exposure and HLA in healthy donors. Healthy individuals who donated bone marrow served as the donors. The CDR3 length is 12 residues. CDR1 and CDR2 (germline): SQVTM, ANQGSEA. The germline V and J ends were trimmed by 7 bases and 0 bases, with 4 bases remaining between them. This PCR relied on a set of 60 Vbeta primers and 13 Jbeta primers. As handled by the study authors: Later reanalysis found 75 million to 100 million unique TCR beta chains, about 11 million of them shared. Using immunoSEQ multiplex PCR, the repertoire was profiled, and TCRdb retains in-frame clones only, with some absent. V and J calls and clone size are copied from that table; D and trimming were computed from the DNA. Here the sample spans approximately 190,000 clones, roughly 80% being singletons.

Study observations and caveats: Upon later analysis, HLA-associated TCR beta chains proved more clonally expanded than other, equally common chains. Reportedly, cytomegalovirus status was diagnosed with high sensitivity and specificity.

The rearrangement uses TRBV29-1 and TRBJ2-6; D gene ambiguous. This clonotype originated in a man aged 35 to 55 in good health and CMV-seropositive. Sequenced material: PBMCs. The CDR3 bases are TGCAGCGCTAGCTCTGGGGCCAACGTCCTGACTTTC. Encoded protein: CSASSGANVLTF. Based on the CDR3 plus reference TRBV29-1 and TRBJ2-6, the full variable domain is SAVISQKPSRDICQRGTSLTIQCQVDSQVTMMFWYRQQPGQSLTLIATANQGSEATYESGFVIDKFPISRPNLTFSTLTVSNMSPEDSSIYLCSASSGANVLTFGAGSRLTVL.